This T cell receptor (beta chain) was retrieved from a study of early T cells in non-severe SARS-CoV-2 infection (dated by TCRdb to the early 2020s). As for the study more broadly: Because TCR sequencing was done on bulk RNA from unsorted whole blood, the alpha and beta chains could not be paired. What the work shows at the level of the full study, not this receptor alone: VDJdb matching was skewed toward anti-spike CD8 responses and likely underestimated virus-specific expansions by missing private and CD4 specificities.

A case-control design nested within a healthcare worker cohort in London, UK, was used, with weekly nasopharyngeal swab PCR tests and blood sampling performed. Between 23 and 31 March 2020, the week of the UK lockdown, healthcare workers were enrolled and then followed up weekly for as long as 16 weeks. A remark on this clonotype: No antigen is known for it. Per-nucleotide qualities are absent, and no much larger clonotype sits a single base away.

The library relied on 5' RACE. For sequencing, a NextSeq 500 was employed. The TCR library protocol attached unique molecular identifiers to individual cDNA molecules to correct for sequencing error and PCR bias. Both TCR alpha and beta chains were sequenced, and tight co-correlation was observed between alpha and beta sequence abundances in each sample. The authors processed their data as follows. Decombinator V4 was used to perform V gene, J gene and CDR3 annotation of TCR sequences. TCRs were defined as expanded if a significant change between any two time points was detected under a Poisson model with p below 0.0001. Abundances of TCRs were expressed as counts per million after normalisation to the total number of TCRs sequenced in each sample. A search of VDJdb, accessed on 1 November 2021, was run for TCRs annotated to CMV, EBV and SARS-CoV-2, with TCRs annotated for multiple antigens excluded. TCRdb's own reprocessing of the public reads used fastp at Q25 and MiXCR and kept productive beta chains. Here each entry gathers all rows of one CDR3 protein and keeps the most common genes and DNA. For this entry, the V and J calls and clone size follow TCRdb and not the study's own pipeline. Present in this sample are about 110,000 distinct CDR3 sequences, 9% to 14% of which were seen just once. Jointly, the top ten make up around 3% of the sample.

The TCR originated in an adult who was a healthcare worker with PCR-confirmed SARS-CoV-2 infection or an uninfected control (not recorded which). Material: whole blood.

The CDR3 is CSARTALEAFF. The nucleotide sequence is TGCAGTGCACGGACAGCTCTTGAAGCTTTCTTT. The chain is assembled from TRBV20-1 and TRBJ1-1, and perhaps TRBD1 as D gene, on 6 matching bases. V is shortened by 6 bases, J by 7 bases, and the region joining them spans 12 bases. Its CDR3 holds 11 amino acids, cysteine through phenylalanine. Of all the DNA, just the CDR3 is kept, 33 bases in frame from base 1. The germline V gene (reference sequence) gives CDR1 as DFQATT and CDR2 as SNEGSKA.